This T cell receptor (beta chain) comes out of a study of OX40 agonist ivuxolimab in advanced cancers. Study-level results: Relative to CD4+, CD8+ T cells held more expanded clones on average.

Data came from immunoSEQ multiplex PCR; TCRdb stores just in-frame clones and leaves some out. The sample has more than 60,000 clones; about 88% are singletons. Turning to this clone: Its antigen is currently unknown.

CDR1 SGHNT and CDR2 YYREEE come from the germline V gene (reference sequence). The CDR3 is made up of 15 amino acids. V was pared by 0 bases and J by 2 bases, with 6 bases between. The chain joins TRBV5-4 to TRBJ2-6, with TRBD2 as a possible D gene (5 bases). This receptor was identified in an adult with an advanced solid tumor such as melanoma, head and neck, liver or kidney cancer. Sequences were derived from CD4+ or CD8+ T cells sorted from blood, sampled in a trial of the OX40 agonist ivuxolimab. CDR3 residues: CASSLGGPGANVLTF. In nucleotides, the CDR3 is TGTGCCAGCAGCTTGGGAGGGCCTGGGGCCAACGTCCTGACTTTC.